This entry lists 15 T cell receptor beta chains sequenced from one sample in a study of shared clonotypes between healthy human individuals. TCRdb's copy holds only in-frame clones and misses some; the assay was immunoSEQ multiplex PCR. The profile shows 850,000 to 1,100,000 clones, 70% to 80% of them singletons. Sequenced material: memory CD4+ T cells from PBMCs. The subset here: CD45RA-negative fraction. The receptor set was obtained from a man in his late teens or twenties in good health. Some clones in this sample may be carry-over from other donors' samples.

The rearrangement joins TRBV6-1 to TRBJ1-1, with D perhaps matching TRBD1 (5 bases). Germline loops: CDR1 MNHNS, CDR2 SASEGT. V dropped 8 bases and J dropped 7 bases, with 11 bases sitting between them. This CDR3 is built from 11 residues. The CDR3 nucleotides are TGTGCCAGCTACTGGGGGGGTGAAGCTTTCTTT. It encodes CASYWGGEAFF.

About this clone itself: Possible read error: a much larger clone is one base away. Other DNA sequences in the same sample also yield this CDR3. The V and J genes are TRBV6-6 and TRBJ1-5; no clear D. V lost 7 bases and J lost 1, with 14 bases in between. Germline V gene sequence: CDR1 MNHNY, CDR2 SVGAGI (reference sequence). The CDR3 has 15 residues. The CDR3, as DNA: TGTGCCAGCATTTCTCAGAAGGTCAGCAATCAGCCCCAGCATTTT. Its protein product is CASISQKVSNQPQHF.

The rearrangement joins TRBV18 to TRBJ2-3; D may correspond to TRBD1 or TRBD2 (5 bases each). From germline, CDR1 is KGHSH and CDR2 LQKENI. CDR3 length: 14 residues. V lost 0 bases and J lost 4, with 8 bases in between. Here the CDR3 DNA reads TGTGCCAGCTCACCACCGGGACGGGCAGATACGCAGTATTTT. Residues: CASSPPGRADTQYF.

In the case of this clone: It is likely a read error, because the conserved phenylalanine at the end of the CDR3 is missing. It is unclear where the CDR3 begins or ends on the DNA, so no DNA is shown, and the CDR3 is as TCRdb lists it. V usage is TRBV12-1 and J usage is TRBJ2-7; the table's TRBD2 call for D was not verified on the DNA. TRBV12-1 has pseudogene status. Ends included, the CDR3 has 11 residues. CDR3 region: CASGHRTSEGI.

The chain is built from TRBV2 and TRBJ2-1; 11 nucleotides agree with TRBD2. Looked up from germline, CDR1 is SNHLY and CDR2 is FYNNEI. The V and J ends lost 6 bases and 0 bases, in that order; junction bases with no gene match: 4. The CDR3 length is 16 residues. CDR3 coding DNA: TGTGCCAGCAGGGACACTAGCGGGGGCTCCTACAATGAGCAGTTCTTC. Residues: CASRDTSGGSYNEQFF.

For the CDR3, the DNA is TGTGCCAGCGAAGGGGTGGCCTACGAGCAGTACTTC. This translates into CASEGVAYEQYF. V and J are TRBV11-2 and TRBJ2-7; a possible D gene is TRBD1 (5 bases). CDR1 is SGHAT, CDR2 FQNNGV, per germline. The CDR3 totals 12 residues. V gave up 8 bases and J gave up 2 bases, with 10 bases separating them.

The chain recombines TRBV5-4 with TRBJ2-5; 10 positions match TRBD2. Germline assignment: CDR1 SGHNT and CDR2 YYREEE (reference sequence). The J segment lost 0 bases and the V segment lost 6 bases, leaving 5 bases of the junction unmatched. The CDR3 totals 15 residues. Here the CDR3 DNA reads TGTGCCAGCACCGTGACTAGCGGGCACCAAGAGACCCAGTACTTC. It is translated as CASTVTSGHQETQYF.

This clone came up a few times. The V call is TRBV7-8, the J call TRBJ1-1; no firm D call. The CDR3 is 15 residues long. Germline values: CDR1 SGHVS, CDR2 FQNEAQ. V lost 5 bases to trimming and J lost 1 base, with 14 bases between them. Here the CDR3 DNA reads TGTGCCAGCAGCCCATACCGGGAGGAGAACACTGAAGCTTTCTTT. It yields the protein CASSPYREENTEAFF.

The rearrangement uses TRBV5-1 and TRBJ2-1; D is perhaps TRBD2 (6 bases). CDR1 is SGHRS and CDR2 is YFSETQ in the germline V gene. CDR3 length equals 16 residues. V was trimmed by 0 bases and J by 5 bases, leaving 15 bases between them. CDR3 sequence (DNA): TGCGCCAGCAGCTTGGTTACGGGAGCGGTTGACAATGAGCAGTTCTTC. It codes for CASSLVTGAVDNEQFF.

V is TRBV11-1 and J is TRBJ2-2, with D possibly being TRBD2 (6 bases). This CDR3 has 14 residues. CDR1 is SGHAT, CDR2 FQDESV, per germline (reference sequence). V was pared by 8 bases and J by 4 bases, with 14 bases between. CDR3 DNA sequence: TGTGCCAGCTCATACAGGAGGGGCACCGGGGAGCTGTTTTTT. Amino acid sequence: CASSYRRGTGELFF.

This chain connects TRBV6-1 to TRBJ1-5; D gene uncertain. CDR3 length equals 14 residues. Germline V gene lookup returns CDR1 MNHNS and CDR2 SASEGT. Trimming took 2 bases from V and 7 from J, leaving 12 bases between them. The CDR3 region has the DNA TGTGCCAGCAGTGAAAACCGCGCTCGACAGCCCCAGCATTTT. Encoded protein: CASSENRARQPQHF.

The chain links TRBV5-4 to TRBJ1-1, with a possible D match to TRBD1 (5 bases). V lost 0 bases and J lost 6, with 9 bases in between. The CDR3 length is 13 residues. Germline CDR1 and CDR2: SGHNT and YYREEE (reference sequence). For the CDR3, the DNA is TGTGCCAGCAGCTTGGAAGGGGTCGCTGAAGCTTTCTTT. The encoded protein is CASSLEGVAEAFF.

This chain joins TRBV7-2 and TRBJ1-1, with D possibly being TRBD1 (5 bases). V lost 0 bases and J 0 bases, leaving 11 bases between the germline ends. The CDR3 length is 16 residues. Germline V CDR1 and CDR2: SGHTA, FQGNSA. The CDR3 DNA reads TGTGCCAGCAGCTTAGCAGGGGTTAGACTGAACACTGAAGCTTTCTTT. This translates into CASSLAGVRLNTEAFF.

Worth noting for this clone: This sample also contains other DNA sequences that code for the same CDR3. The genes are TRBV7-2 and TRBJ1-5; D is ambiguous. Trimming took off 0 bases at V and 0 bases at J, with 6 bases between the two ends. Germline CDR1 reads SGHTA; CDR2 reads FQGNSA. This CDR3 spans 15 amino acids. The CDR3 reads CASSLAGYSNQPQHF. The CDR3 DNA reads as TGTGCCAGCAGCTTAGCGGGCTATAGCAATCAGCCCCAGCATTTT.

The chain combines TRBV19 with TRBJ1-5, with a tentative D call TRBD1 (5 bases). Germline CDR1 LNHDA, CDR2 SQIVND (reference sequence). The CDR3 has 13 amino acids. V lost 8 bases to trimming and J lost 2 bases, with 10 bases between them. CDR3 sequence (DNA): TGTGCCAGTGCTACAGGAGGCAATCAGCCCCAGCATTTT. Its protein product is CASATGGNQPQHF.